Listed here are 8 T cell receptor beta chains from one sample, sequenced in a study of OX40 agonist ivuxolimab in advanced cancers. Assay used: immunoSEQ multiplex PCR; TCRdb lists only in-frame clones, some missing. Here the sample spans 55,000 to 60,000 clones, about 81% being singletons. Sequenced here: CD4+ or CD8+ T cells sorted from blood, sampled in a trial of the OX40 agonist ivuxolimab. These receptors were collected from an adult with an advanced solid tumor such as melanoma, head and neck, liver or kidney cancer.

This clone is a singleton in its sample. The CDR3 DNA reads TGCGCCAGCAGCTTTGGTCAGACCAATGAGCAGTTCTTC. It encodes CASSFGQTNEQFF. This chain uses TRBV5-1 with TRBJ2-1; D is ambiguous. Germline V lookup: CDR1 SGHRS, CDR2 YFSETQ. The length of the CDR3 is 13 residues. The germline V and J ends were trimmed by 2 bases and 6 bases, with 9 bases remaining between them.

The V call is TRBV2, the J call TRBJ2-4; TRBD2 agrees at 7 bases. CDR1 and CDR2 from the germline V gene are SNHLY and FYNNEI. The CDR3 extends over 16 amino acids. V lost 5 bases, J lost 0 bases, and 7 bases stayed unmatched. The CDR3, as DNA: TGTGCCAGCAGTTTAGGGCTAGCGGTAGCCAAAAACATTCAGTACTTC. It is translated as CASSLGLAVAKNIQYF.

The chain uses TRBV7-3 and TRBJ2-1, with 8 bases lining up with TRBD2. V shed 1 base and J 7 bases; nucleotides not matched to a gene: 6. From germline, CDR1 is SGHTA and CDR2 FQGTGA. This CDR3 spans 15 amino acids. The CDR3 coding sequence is TGTGCCAGCAGCTTAAACCCCACGGGGGGGAATGAGCAGTTCTTC. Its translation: CASSLNPTGGNEQFF.

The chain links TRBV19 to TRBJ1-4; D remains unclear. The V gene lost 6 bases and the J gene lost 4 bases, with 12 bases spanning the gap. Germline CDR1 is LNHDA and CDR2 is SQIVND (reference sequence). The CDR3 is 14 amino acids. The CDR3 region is CASSRGRGNEKLFF. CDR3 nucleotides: TGTGCCAGTAGCCGGGGTCGGGGTAATGAAAAACTGTTTTTT.

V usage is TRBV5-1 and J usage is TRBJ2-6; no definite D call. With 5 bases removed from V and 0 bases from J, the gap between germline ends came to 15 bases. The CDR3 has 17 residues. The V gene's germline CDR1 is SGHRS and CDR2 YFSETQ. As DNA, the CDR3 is TGCGCCAGCAGGGAGTTCACAGCAAGCTCTGGGGCCAACGTCCTGACTTTC. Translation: CASREFTASSGANVLTF.

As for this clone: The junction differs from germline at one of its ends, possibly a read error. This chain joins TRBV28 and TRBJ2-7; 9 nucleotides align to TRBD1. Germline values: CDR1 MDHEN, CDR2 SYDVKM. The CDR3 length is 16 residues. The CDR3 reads CASSRGTGPLPLGPRF. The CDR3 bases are TGTGCCAGCAGTCGCGGGACAGGGCCCCTCCCCCTAGGCCCTAGGTTC.

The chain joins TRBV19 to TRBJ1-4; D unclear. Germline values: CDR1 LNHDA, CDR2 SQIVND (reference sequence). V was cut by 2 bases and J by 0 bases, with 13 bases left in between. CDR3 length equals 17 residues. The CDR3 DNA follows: TGTGCCAGTAGTATAAGGGAAGGCTTGGCAACTAATGAAAAACTGTTTTTT. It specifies CASSIREGLATNEKLFF.

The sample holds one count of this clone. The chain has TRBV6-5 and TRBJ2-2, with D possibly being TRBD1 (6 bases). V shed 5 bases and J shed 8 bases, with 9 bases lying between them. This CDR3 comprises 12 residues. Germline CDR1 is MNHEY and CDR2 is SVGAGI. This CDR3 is CASSNRVGELFF. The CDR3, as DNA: TGTGCCAGCAGTAACAGGGTGGGGGAGCTGTTTTTT.